The clone carrying this T cell receptor (beta chain) turned up a few times. Its target is unknown. This sample was included in a study of T-cell memory formation after mild COVID-19. Study-level information: The study found TCR clusters largely donor specific. Whole-study results and caveats: A second wave expanding day 15 to 37 was CD4+-biased; contracting clones were balanced. There were some responding clones in pre-infection memory, which suggested that cross-reactive memory had joined. Among CD4+ contracting clones, most were CM and EM, and CD8+ ones EMRA.

Germline CDR1 MGHRA, CDR2 YSYEKL. V dropped 3 bases and J dropped 14 bases, with 16 bases sitting between them. There are 13 residues in the CDR3. TCRdb re-called the 5' RACE reads through MiXCR, storing one row per CDR3 protein. Of just over 400,000 distinct CDR3 sequences in the sample, 23% were seen once. The sequenced sample was PBMCs or a T cell subset sorted from them (not recorded which). The sequence came from an adult woman who had mild COVID-19 (a few samples of this study predate the infection). Cell type and time point are not known. V gene TRBV4-1 combines with J gene TRBJ1-4; possible D gene TRBD1, 5 bases. CDR3 in amino acids: CASSHMGTEALFF. The CDR3 DNA reads TGCGCCAGCAGCCATATGGGGACGGAGGCCCTGTTTTTT.